One sample yielded the 10 T cell receptor beta chains listed below, sequenced in a study of beta chain features in type 1 diabetes listed by TCRdb under 2018. Libraries were made using the immunoSEQ multiplex PCR assay. All of the isolated RNA was reverse transcribed with the High Capacity cDNA Reverse Transcription Kit, so expressed TCRB transcripts were sequenced. TCRdb took this table from immuneACCESS and kept in-frame rearrangements with V and J called. Such tables lack part of the clones; where checked against another copy, unresolved V genes explain under half of the gap, and the rest is unexplained. This sample is represented by 430,000 or so clones; roughly an eighth of them were singletons. The ten biggest clones cover approximately 0.045% of the sample. The specimen sequenced was naive CD4+ T cells from blood. Read against the paper, the sample's cell subset or site label means: true naive CD4+ T cells. The source is a woman aged 18-29 years in good health.

The chain combines TRBV7-2 with TRBJ1-2, with a tentative D call TRBD1 (5 bases). The germline V gene encodes CDR1 SGHTA and CDR2 FQGNSA. V was pared by 5 bases and J by 1 base, with 14 bases between. The CDR3 runs to 15 residues. The CDR3 is CASSGHGAFNYGYTF. Here the CDR3 DNA reads TGTGCCAGCAGCGGCCATGGGGCCTTTAACTATGGCTACACCTTC.

About this clone itself: Within the sample, other DNA sequences also encode this same CDR3. The rearrangement links TRBV29-1 to TRBJ2-1; possibly TRBD1 or TRBD2 for D (6 bases each). The V and J ends lost 6 bases and 9 bases respectively, with 30 bases between them. The CDR3 loop spans 17 amino acids. CDR1 is SQVTM, CDR2 ANQGSEA, per germline. The CDR3 region is CSVGGGTRGPWNAEQFF. As DNA, the CDR3 is TGCAGCGTGGGGGGCGGGACGCGGGGTCCCTGGAATGCTGAGCAGTTCTTC.

The chain is built from TRBV5-4 and TRBJ2-3; 8 nucleotides align to TRBD2. The germline CDR1 and CDR2 sequences are SGHNT and YYREEE (reference sequence). The CDR3 covers 15 residues. The ends lost 4 bases at V and 6 bases at J; junction bases unmatched: 10. CDR3 nucleotide sequence: TGTGCCAGCAGCCCCCCCGGGACTAGTAGGGATACGCAGTATTTT. Translating gives CASSPPGTSRDTQYF.

The V and J genes are TRBV19 and TRBJ2-4; 7 bases are shared with TRBD1. From germline, CDR1 is LNHDA and CDR2 SQIVND (reference sequence). Losses at the gene ends were 5 bases for V and 6 bases for J; bases not matched to a gene: 7. There are 14 residues in the CDR3. The CDR3 DNA follows: TGTGCCAGTAGTTCCCTTGACAGGGCAAACATTCAGTACTTC. As protein: CASSSLDRANIQYF.

This chain links TRBV4-2 with TRBJ1-1; D remains ambiguous. Looked up from germline, CDR1 is LGHNA and CDR2 is YNFKEQ. The CDR3 runs 16 residues. V dropped 0 bases and J dropped 2 bases, with 13 bases sitting between them. The CDR3 nucleotides read TGTGCCAGCAGCCAAGATTCGGCCAGGAAAAACACTGAAGCTTTCTTT. As protein: CASSQDSARKNTEAFF.

A remark on this clone: The same CDR3 also results from other DNA sequences found in this sample. The chain employs TRBV9 and TRBJ2-5; possible D gene TRBD1, 5 bases. V lost 1 base, J lost 4 bases, and 8 bases lay in between. Germline V lookup: CDR1 SGDLS, CDR2 YYNGEE. The CDR3 has 13 amino acids. The CDR3 coding sequence is TGTGCCAGCAGCGTACAGGGTGGAGAGACCCAGTACTTC. Translated, it gives CASSVQGGETQYF. The variable domain in full, completed from reference TRBV9 and TRBJ2-5, reads DSGVTQTPKHLITATGQRVTLRCSPRSGDLSVYWYQQSLDQGLQFLIQYYNGEERAKGNILERFSAQQFPDLHSELNLSSLELGDSALYFCASSVQGGETQYFGPGTRLLVL.

This clone has a handful of counts. This rearrangement joins TRBV5-1 to TRBJ1-1; D gene uncertain. The V gene's germline CDR1 is SGHRS and CDR2 YFSETQ. The CDR3 is 13 residues long. The germline V and J ends were trimmed by 4 bases and 4 bases, with 11 bases remaining between them. CDR3 sequence reads: CASSQMHGTEAFF. CDR3 bases: TGCGCCAGCAGCCAAATGCACGGCACTGAAGCTTTCTTT.

This clone was picked up many times. This chain connects TRBV14 to TRBJ2-1; no clear D. Germline V gene sequence: CDR1 SGHDN, CDR2 FVKESK. The CDR3 loop spans 16 amino acids. The V end was cut by 5 bases, the J end by 0 bases, with 14 bases between. DNA of the CDR3: TGTGCCAGCAGCAGACTCGGGTCCGACTCCTACAATGAGCAGTTCTTC. Its protein product is CASSRLGSDSYNEQFF.

This clone was found a few times. The chain is built from TRBV7-9 and TRBJ1-4; no clear D gene. Trimming left V 5 bases short and J 7 bases short, with 17 bases between. The CDR3 spans 15 residues. Looked up from germline, CDR1 is SEHNR and CDR2 is FQNEAQ (reference sequence). The CDR3 region is CASSERSGAGEKLFF. The CDR3 DNA reads as TGTGCCAGCAGCGAGCGATCGGGCGCTGGTGAAAAACTGTTTTTT.

The rearrangement joins TRBV7-2 to TRBJ2-1; 9 bases align to TRBD2. The ends lost 1 base at V and 3 bases at J; junction bases unmatched: 10. The germline V gene encodes CDR1 SGHTA and CDR2 FQGNSA. CDR3 length equals 18 residues. Written as DNA, the CDR3 is TGTGCCAGCAGCTTAGTAAGGTCGGCTAGCGGGATCTACAATGAGCAGTTCTTC. Its protein is CASSLVRSASGIYNEQFF.